The 26 T cell receptor beta chains below come from one sample, sequenced in a study of cytomegalovirus exposure and HLA in healthy donors. The PCR had 60 Vbeta and 13 Jbeta primers. TCRdb keeps only in-frame clones here, not all; method: immunoSEQ multiplex PCR. This repertoire shows about 91,000 clones, less than 70% found once; its top ten account for over 1%. Input material: PBMCs. Source of these receptors: a female donor in good health and CMV-seronegative.

The chain uses TRBV2 and TRBJ2-5; 8 bases line up with TRBD2. TRBJ2-7 matches the DNA end more closely, so the J call is doubtful. In germline, CDR1 is SNHLY, CDR2 FYNNEI. This CDR3 spans 15 amino acids. CDR3 nucleotide sequence: TGTGCCAGCAGTGAAGTACGGGAGGGCCTGCTCGAGCAGTACTTC. Amino acids: CASSEVREGLLEQYF.

This clone was seen a single time. This chain links TRBV6-6 with TRBJ2-3, with D uncertain. CDR1 and CDR2 from the germline V gene are MNHNY and SVGAGI (reference sequence). The ends were cut back, 6 bases at V and 0 bases at J, with 7 bases in the middle. The CDR3 is made up of 13 amino acids. Here the CDR3 DNA reads TGTGCCAGCAGGACATCTAGCACAGATACGCAGTATTTT. This encodes CASRTSSTDTQYF.

The rearrangement links TRBV7-9 to TRBJ1-2, with D possibly TRBD1 on 5 matching bases. This CDR3 is built from 13 residues. Germline V gene data show CDR1 as SEHNR and CDR2 as FQNEAQ (reference sequence). V lost 5 bases, J lost 0 bases, and 7 bases lay in between. In DNA, the CDR3 is TGTGCCAGCAGCCCGACAGCTAACTATGGCTACACCTTC. Residues: CASSPTANYGYTF.

The V call is TRBV28, the J call TRBJ1-4, with TRBD1 matching 8 bases. In germline, CDR1 is MDHEN, CDR2 SYDVKM. V shed 6 bases and J 5 bases; nucleotides not matched to a gene: 8. The CDR3 is 15 amino acids. DNA of the CDR3: TGTGCCAGCAGCCCAGCGACAGGGGCCAATGAAAAACTGTTTTTT. Amino acids: CASSPATGANEKLFF.

J is TRBJ1-2 and V is TRBV5-1; 8 nucleotides line up with TRBD1. The junction had 3 bases not matched to a gene; V was cut back by 4 bases and J by 4 bases. Germline CDR1 SGHRS, CDR2 YFSETQ. CDR3 length equals 13 residues. DNA for the CDR3: TGCGCCAGCAGCGCTGGACAGGGCTATGGCTACACCTTC. Translation: CASSAGQGYGYTF.

The chain employs TRBV7-9 and TRBJ2-3; 9 nucleotides align to TRBD2. There are 15 residues in the CDR3. Germline V gene sequence: CDR1 SEHNR, CDR2 FQNEAQ (reference sequence). V gave up 3 bases and J gave up 1 base; unmatched junction bases: 2. CDR3 region: CASSFERGGTDTQYF. The DNA of the CDR3 is TGTGCCAGCAGCTTCGAGCGGGGGGGCACAGATACGCAGTATTTT.

This chain connects TRBV9 to TRBJ1-3; unclear D gene. V lost 5 bases to trimming and J lost 3 bases, with 15 bases between them. The germline V gene has CDR1 SGDLS and CDR2 YYNGEE. The CDR3 loop spans 15 amino acids. CDR3 protein: CASSRTDDLGNTIYF. The CDR3 DNA is TGTGCCAGCAGTAGAACAGATGATCTTGGAAACACCATATATTTT. The full variable domain, its missing parts supplied by reference TRBV9 and TRBJ1-3, is DSGVTQTPKHLITATGQRVTLRCSPRSGDLSVYWYQQSLDQGLQFLIQYYNGEERAKGNILERFSAQQFPDLHSELNLSSLELGDSALYFCASSRTDDLGNTIYFGEGSWLTVV.

This clone has a single count. This sequence joins TRBV14 and TRBJ1-2; D gene unclear. Trimming left V 1 base short and J 3 bases short, with 9 bases between. In germline, CDR1 is SGHDN, CDR2 FVKESK. This CDR3 has 14 residues. The CDR3 region has the DNA TGTGCCAGCAGCCAAGTGTTAGGAGACTATGGCTACACCTTC. Translating it yields CASSQVLGDYGYTF.

V gene TRBV25-1 combines with J gene TRBJ2-3; D is perhaps TRBD2 (5 bases). Germline V CDR1 and CDR2: MGHDK, SYGVNS. V dropped 6 bases and J dropped 6 bases, with 10 bases sitting between them. The CDR3 runs to 12 residues. In DNA form, the CDR3 reads TGTGCCAGCAGACCTCCGGGGGATACGCAGTATTTT. Its translation is CASRPPGDTQYF.

This chain joins TRBV5-1 and TRBJ2-3; 10 nucleotides agree with TRBD2. V dropped 4 bases and J dropped 0; count of bases not matched to a gene: 5. The CDR3 contains 16 residues. The germline V gene has CDR1 SGHRS and CDR2 YFSETQ. CDR3 DNA sequence: TGCGCCAGCAGCCCTCGGACTAGCGGCAGCACAGATACGCAGTATTTT. As protein: CASSPRTSGSTDTQYF.

The sample holds a few counts of this clone. The V call is TRBV5-1, the J call TRBJ1-4; no definite D call. V was pared by 4 bases and J by 7 bases, with 14 bases between. Germline CDR1 is SGHRS and CDR2 is YFSETQ. The CDR3 runs 14 residues. In DNA, the CDR3 is TGCGCCAGCAGCCCGGGGAGCGTCGGTGAAAAACTGTTTTTT. Amino acid sequence: CASSPGSVGEKLFF.

The rearrangement links TRBV27 to TRBJ1-1, with 11 bases aligning to TRBD1. Unmatched junction bases numbered 7, after V lost 4 bases and J lost 6 bases. Germline CDR1 is MNHEY and CDR2 is SMNVEV (reference sequence). This CDR3 is built from 15 residues. The CDR3 DNA reads TGTGCCAGCAGTTCCGGGACAGGGGGGGACTCTGAAGCTTTCTTT. Translation: CASSSGTGGDSEAFF.

The rearrangement uses TRBV21-1 and TRBJ2-3; the D segment call TRBD2 is taken from the table without a DNA check. TRBV21-1 is listed as a pseudogene. This CDR3 is built from 14 residues. The CDR3 sequence is CASGPGTIPDTQYF. CDR3 nucleotides: TGTGCCAGCGGACCCGGGACTATACCAGATACGCAGTATTTT.

This clone was detected only a few times. The chain links TRBV4-3 to TRBJ1-2, with 8 bases that match TRBD1. CDR1 and CDR2 (germline): LGHNA, YSLEER. V trimming: 4 bases; J trimming: 4 bases; junction bases outside the gene matches: 8. The length of the CDR3 is 15 residues. The CDR3 nucleotides read TGCGCCAGCAGCCGTTACGGGGACAGGCCCTATGGCTACACCTTC. This encodes CASSRYGDRPYGYTF.

This clone was counted only a few times. This rearrangement joins TRBV18 to TRBJ2-7, with 7 bases identical to TRBD2. J gave up 0 bases and V 3 bases, and 8 bases lay outside the gene matches. The CDR3 is 16 amino acids. Germline loops: CDR1 KGHSH, CDR2 LQKENI. This CDR3 is CASSPRGSGTSYEQYF. CDR3 bases: TGTGCCAGCTCACCCCGGGGCAGCGGGACCTCCTACGAGCAGTACTTC.

This chain links TRBV6-1 with TRBJ2-5; D is perhaps TRBD2 (7 bases). Germline V gene data show CDR1 as MNHNS and CDR2 as SASEGT. Trimming cost V 2 bases and J 3 bases, with 19 bases left between them. The CDR3 length is 17 residues. CDR3 DNA sequence: TGTGCCAGCAGTGAATATGCGGGGGCTTCAACAAAAGAGACCCAGTACTTC. Amino acid sequence: CASSEYAGASTKETQYF.

The chain has TRBV7-6 and TRBJ2-1; 7 bases align to TRBD1. CDR1 SGHVS and CDR2 FNYEAQ come from the germline V gene. V lost 5 bases, J lost 6 bases, and 16 bases stayed unmatched. This CDR3 spans 17 amino acids. CDR3 bases: TGTGCCAGCAGCCCCCATCCCCGACAGGGTAGGGGCAATGAGCAGTTCTTC. This sequence encodes CASSPHPRQGRGNEQFF.

This clone has a single count. This rearrangement joins TRBV7-9 to TRBJ1-1; TRBD1 matches 9 bases. Germline V lookup: CDR1 SEHNR, CDR2 FQNEAQ (reference sequence). After removal of 4 bases from V and 3 bases from J, the junction contained 6 bases not matched to a gene. This CDR3 is built from 15 residues. CDR3 loop: CASSSQTGGDTEAFF. CDR3 nucleotide sequence: TGTGCCAGCAGCTCCCAGACAGGGGGTGACACTGAAGCTTTCTTT.

The V and J genes are TRBV27 and TRBJ2-4; the D gene is possibly TRBD1 (6 bases). Germline CDR1 is MNHEY and CDR2 is SMNVEV (reference sequence). The CDR3 contains 15 residues. V lost 6 bases and J lost 0, with 12 bases in between. The CDR3 nucleotides are TGTGCCAGCAGGGAGGACAGTTTAGCCAAAAACATTCAGTACTTC. This gives the protein CASREDSLAKNIQYF.

This chain links TRBV9 with TRBJ2-3, with TRBD1 matching over 8 bases. The CDR3 has 13 residues. V lost 0 bases, J lost 6 bases, and 0 bases stayed unmatched. CDR1 SGDLS and CDR2 YYNGEE come from the germline V gene. CDR3 residues: CASSVGTGDTQYF. The CDR3 region has the DNA TGTGCCAGCAGCGTAGGGACAGGGGATACGCAGTATTTT.

This clone was seen only once. The chain carries TRBV6-1 and TRBJ2-7, with D possibly being TRBD2 (5 bases). Germline V gives CDR1 MNHNS, CDR2 SASEGT. Trimming left V 1 base short and J 3 bases short, with 13 bases between. The CDR3 covers 15 residues. CDR3 sequence reads: CASSEDLGRYYEQYF. The CDR3 DNA sequence: TGTGCCAGCAGTGAAGATTTAGGGAGATACTACGAGCAGTACTTC.

V gene TRBV7-6 combines with J gene TRBJ2-7; D possibly corresponds to TRBD2 (6 bases). The CDR3 has 16 residues. CDR1 and CDR2 from the germline V gene are SGHVS and FNYEAQ. Between the trimmed V and J ends, which lost 1 base and 0 bases, there was a span of 13 bases. The CDR3 nucleotides read TGTGCCAGCAGCTTAGGGGGGGAAGAAGGCTCCTACGAGCAGTACTTC. It codes for CASSLGGEEGSYEQYF.

This chain uses TRBV15 with TRBJ2-7; tentative D call: TRBD1 (7 bases). Germline V CDR1 and CDR2: LNHNV, YYDKDF (reference sequence). Between the trimmed V and J ends, which lost 0 bases and 5 bases, there was a span of 17 bases. This CDR3 contains 16 residues. In DNA form, the CDR3 reads TGTGCCACCAGCAGAGATCTAGGAGGGGGCGCGGACGAGCAGTACTTC. This encodes CATSRDLGGGADEQYF.

The gene calls are TRBV27 and TRBJ2-1; D uncertain. CDR3 length: 13 residues. V was shortened by 4 bases and J by 6 bases, with 10 bases between the two germline ends. Germline V gives CDR1 MNHEY, CDR2 SMNVEV (reference sequence). CDR3 in DNA: TGTGCCAGCAGTTCCCCCACGGGCAATGAGCAGTTCTTC. As protein: CASSSPTGNEQFF.

This clone was picked up a small number of times. CDR3 amino acids: CAWSKRRGTSQVRQFF. CDR3 bases: TGTGCCTGGAGTAAAAGAAGGGGGACTAGCCAAGTCCGGCAGTTCTTC. This sequence joins TRBV30 and TRBJ2-1; 9 positions agree with TRBD2. This CDR3 is 16 amino acids long. V dropped 2 bases and J dropped 12; count of bases not matched to a gene: 17. Germline-derived CDR1 and CDR2 are GTSNPN and SVGIG (reference sequence).

The V gene is TRBV6-6, the J gene TRBJ2-1, with 7 bases fitting TRBD1. CDR1 is MNHNY, CDR2 SVGAGI, per germline (reference sequence). Unmatched junction bases numbered 5, after V lost 4 bases and J lost 8 bases. CDR3 length equals 13 residues. CDR3 protein: CASSSDRVDEQFF. The CDR3 DNA reads as TGTGCCAGCAGTTCCGACAGGGTAGATGAGCAGTTCTTC.